The present T cell receptor (beta chain) was sequenced within a study of cytomegalovirus exposure and HLA in healthy donors (dated 2017 in TCRdb). Some background on the complete study: According to an earlier analysis of several hundred of the donors, about 179 million T cells yielded 117 million unique TCR beta sequences and about 300 Gb of sequence data. An early release that covered 500 to 800 HLA-typed donors contained approximately 320 gigabases of sequencing data and 85 million to 100 million unique TCR sequences. The genetic ancestry cluster associated with self-reported Caucasian donors included around 76% of the roughly 400 genotyped donors. The study aimed to test whether cataloging public T cell receptors could reveal signatures of past pathogen exposure. Using immunosequencing, the study profiled T cell repertoires from roughly 650 subjects and related those repertoires to cytomegalovirus serostatus. Besides the first cohort of approximately 670 subjects, a separate validation cohort made up of about 120 different subjects was used. High-throughput TCR immunosequencing, statistical association of individual TCRs with disease status, and machine learning were combined to predict cytomegalovirus infection status. To study patterns of TCR occurrence, a later analysis re-analyzed previously published TCR beta repertoires from several hundred donors and added high-resolution HLA genotyping. In the later analysis, no new phenotypic data were used to find candidate immune exposures; instead, reliance was placed on TCR beta sequences and their occurrence across donors. An earlier analysis of several hundred of the donors used high-throughput TCR beta sequencing to judge whether each TCR beta V gene segment behaved as functional or pseudogenic. Alongside the repertoire data, information on donor age, sex, ethnicity and CMV serostatus was compiled. Genome-wide SNP genotypes for about 65% of the 666 donors were used in a later genetic analysis, which treated that subset as a discovery cohort. All discovery cohort repertoires had been generated using a single sequencing platform. HLA typing covered class I and class II loci at four-digit resolution. The number of typed donors differed by locus: about 629-630 for A, B, C, DRB1 and DQB1; 522 for DQA1; 606 for DPA1; and roughly 470 for DPB1. Because of strong linkage in the cohort, 5 or 6 DR-DQ haplotypes were treated as single units for association and clustering. Among 300 to 500 genotyped donors of the cohort, an average of approximately 240,000 unique TCR beta nucleotide sequences was sequenced per donor, of which 15% to 20% were non-productive.

The library was prepared using the immunoSEQ multiplex PCR assay. For the multiplex PCR, a mixture combining 60 forward primers for TCR Vbeta segments and 13 reverse primers for TCR Jbeta segments was used. The CDR3 region of rearranged TCR beta genes was amplified from genomic DNA by a multiplex PCR assay. Amplified TCR beta libraries were sequenced as 87-base-pair reads on the Illumina HiSeq System. As for how the authors treated the data: A later analysis counted about 82 million unique TCR beta chains across the 550 to 750 repertoires, and 10 million to 11 million of these chains were shared by at least two donors. A nearest-neighbor algorithm error-corrected the raw reads and collapsed the reads into unique sequences, merging closely related sequences to remove PCR and sequencing errors. V, D and J gene segments were assigned by aligning CDR3 sequences to IMGT reference sequences. Each retained sequence needed at least a six-nucleotide match to both a V gene segment and a J gene segment. Rearrangements were called productive when the CDR3 lacked stop codons and stayed in frame with V and J; all others were non-productive. Following IMGT convention, CDR3 was defined as the stretch from the second conserved V-encoded cysteine to the conserved J-encoded phenylalanine. The earlier analysis of some 540 of the donors excluded any sequence lacking an unambiguous match to a single V gene segment. In an earlier analysis of almost 600 of the donors, a V segment was called functional when productive rearrangements were above 56.7%, and segregating when the standard deviation between donors exceeded 5%. A statistical classification framework was built for diagnosing cytomegalovirus status from the catalog of TCR beta chain sequences. V and J gene assignment, in a later analysis, came from comparing TCR nucleotide sequences with IMGT/GENE-DB human TR gene sequences. The TCRdist pipeline was used in a later analysis to assign CDR3 sequences and most-parsimonious VDJ recombination scenarios. In a later analysis, each TCR beta chain was defined by its CDR3 amino acid sequence together with its V-gene family, and reads lacking a unique V-gene family were excluded. A later analysis removed roughly 590 highly shared, low-generation-probability nucleotide sequences to deal with suspected cross-contamination and a sequencing artifact. In a later analysis, a clonal expansion index for each public chain was calculated from normalized within-repertoire ranks of inferred template counts. Generation probabilities in a later analysis came from a VDJ recombination model fitted to out-of-frame rearrangements, and those results were checked against IGoR. In a later analysis, TCR-TCR, TCR-HLA and TCR-CMV co-occurrence was scored with hypergeometric tests, and a repertoire-size bias correction was applied to TCR pairs. In a later analysis, false discovery rates were estimated by permuting HLA or CMV assignments 20 times. In a later analysis, co-occurring TCRs were grouped using DBSCAN, with TCRdist sequence similarity added in when clustering inside HLA-allele-positive subsets. Repertoires with fewer than 30,000 or more than 120,000 public chains, plus five repertoires with anomalous nucleotide sharing, were excluded from co-occurrence clustering. TCRdb mirrors the immuneACCESS table, restricted to in-frame sequences. Some clones are absent from its copies; in checked studies, under half trace to an unresolved V gene, and the reason for the others is unknown. V, J and clone size are taken as reported in that table, and D and trimming were inferred from the DNA itself. Here the sample has under 200,000 clones; about 88% occur a single time. The ten biggest clones cover about 2.5% of the sample.

The germline V and J ends show losses of 1 base and 14 bases respectively, and no gene match explains 14 bases of the junction. CDR1 SGHRS and CDR2 YFSETQ are derived from the germline V gene. The CDR3 runs 14 amino acids, cysteine and phenylalanine included. The entry retains the CDR3 DNA only, 42 bases that are in frame from base 1. This clone was seen a single time. The antigen it binds to is not known. Per-base quality was not reported, and no clone a single base away is much larger than it. General findings and caveats noted by the study authors: A further reported finding was that TCR beta sequences accurately predicted the HLA-A and HLA-B alleles for most subjects in the first cohort. In both the original and validation cohorts, the classifier was reported to diagnose cytomegalovirus status with high specificity and sensitivity. Three of the identified cytomegalovirus-associated TCR beta chains were confirmed in vitro to be specific for cytomegalovirus antigens. Because some donors lacked HLA typing at each locus, the association tests relied only on the typed subset. The presence/absence analyses assumed that sequencing depth was roughly uniform across donors, and that assumption may not be true. A later analysis found that most CMV-associated TCR beta chains appeared HLA-restricted, with HLA associations seemingly driven largely by CMV exposure. A later analysis found that TCR association rates varied across HLA loci, with DRB1 alleles showing the most associated TCRs and HLA-C alleles the fewest. At a false discovery rate of 0.05, a later analysis linked around 17,000 TCR beta sequences to specific HLA alleles. A group of highly shared sequence variants was considered likely to be a technical artifact of the sequencing pipeline. Some IMGT-functional V segments, including TRBV6-2 and TRBV6-3, could not be told apart with the 87-base-pair reads, so those segments were excluded. When HLA alleles, especially DR and DQ, strongly co-occurred, attributing TCR associations to individual alleles was difficult. Correlated functional status among segregating V segments might be attributable to linkage disequilibrium, but an unknown experimental factor could not be ruled out. Compared with the approximately 670-donor mean, donors in an Asian-associated ancestry cluster had fewer N-insertions in productive TCRs, according to a later genetic analysis. An earlier analysis of several hundred of the donors showed that most TCR beta V segments appeared in productive rearrangements either about 90% or about 30% of the time, which broadly matched IMGT annotations. Across donors, most TCR sequences were observed very rarely, whereas some public TCRs were present in many individuals. In a later analysis, HLA-associated TCR beta chains were found to be more clonally expanded and to have lower generation probabilities than equally common non-associated chains. An association between a missense DCLRE1C variant and V-gene and J-gene trimming of TCR beta chains was found in a later genetic analysis and replicated in an independent cohort. A total of 164 TCR beta chains were listed by the study as associated with cytomegalovirus. It was suggested by the authors that the approach could potentially be generalized to other disease states and immunological phenotypes. In this cohort, only TCR beta chains were sequenced, and detectable features were limited by the absence of alpha or paired-chain data. Because counts were too low, fewer than 20 rarely observed V segments, including chromosome 9 orphons, were excluded from the earlier analysis of fewer than 650 of the donors. The only immune exposure information available for the cohort was CMV serostatus. In a later analysis, several top co-occurrence clusters were reported to appear linked to parvovirus B19, influenza, CMV and Epstein-Barr virus.

The cohort consisted of more than 650 healthy bone marrow donors. Cohort members were all nominally healthy when sampled, although unrecorded immune exposures were likely present. The donor was CMV seropositive and was included in the group of some 290 seropositive cohort members. A peripheral blood sample was collected from each donor, and TCR beta sequencing was performed on peripheral blood mononuclear cells. The Qiagen DNeasy Blood Extraction Kit was used to extract genomic DNA from the blood cell samples. The sample consisted of PBMCs. The chain uses TRBV5-1 and TRBJ2-5; 7 bases in between match TRBD1. The receptor's source is a man under 40 in good health and CMV-seropositive. Here is the DNA: TGCGCCAGCAGCTTGAGCAGGGGGTTTTACGAGCAATACTTC. This gives the protein CASSLSRGFYEQYF.